Listed below are T cell receptor beta chains from one sample, sequenced in a study of T cells in Graves' hyperthyroidism and ophthalmopathy. Via MiXCR, TCRdb re-called the multiplex PCR reads, giving one row per CDR3 protein. Seen here are 350,000 to 450,000 distinct CDR3 sequences, more than 13% observed once, and the top ten hold approximately 29%. Sequenced material: blood. The receptors originated from a man aged 50 or older with Graves' ophthalmopathy. The CDR3 runs from the conserved cysteine through the conserved F or W. The listing skips clone size in some rows; elsewhere it reads once, few, many or a size class.

TRBJ1-5 | many | TRBV2 | CANSIDSNQPQHF
TRBJ2-2 | many | TRBV20-1 | CSASKSGSNTGELFF
TRBJ2-1 | few | TRBV4-1 | CASSPLIYNEQFF
TRBJ2-2 | many | TRBV2 | CASISGPRNTGELFF
TRBJ2-4 | . | TRBV4-1 | CASSQEGWLSKNIQYF
TRBJ1-1 | many | TRBV3-1 | CASSQEGHTEAFF
TRBJ1-1 | many | TRBV5-1 | CASSVRKAGTEAFF
TRBJ2-1 | many | TRBV9 | CASSVGTAPYNEQFF
TRBJ2-3 | few | TRBV20-1 | CSARLVALDTQYF
TRBJ1-4 | . | TRBV7-9 | CASSRPGEKLFF
TRBJ2-1 | many | TRBV28 | CASNSAGKGYNEQFF
TRBJ2-3 | few | TRBV29-1 | CSAAGGVQITQYF
TRBJ2-7 | . | TRBV6-2/TRBV6-3 | CASRAGTENRGQYF
TRBJ2-1 | . | TRBV12-3/TRBV12-4 | CASSLNFLSSYNEQFF
TRBJ2-2 | . | TRBV10-3 | CAIRTRQGEDTGELFF
TRBJ1-2 | few | TRBV20-1 | CSAIWRAGGYTF
TRBJ2-7 | few | TRBV29-1 | CSAGPEGEQYF
TRBJ1-1 | few | TRBV19 | CASSQGRGNSEAFF
TRBJ2-3 | . | TRBV14 | CASSQDENLATRDSDTQYF
TRBJ1-4 | . | TRBV2 | CASRMDRGGEKLFF
TRBJ2-7 | . | TRBV4-1 | CASSPGQGLREQYF
TRBJ1-6 | . | TRBV6-1 | CASSESWDSNSPLHF
TRBJ1-2 | . | TRBV2 | CASRGGGLYGYTF
TRBJ2-7 | many | TRBV29-1 | CSVAEVYEQYF
TRBJ2-1 | many | TRBV3-1 | CASSQEPRLSGRTDEQFF
TRBJ2-1 | few | TRBV19 | CASSSGGRDEQFF
TRBJ2-5 | . | TRBV6-1 | CASRTAGSETQYF
TRBJ2-2 | many | TRBV2 | CASSEGSRTGELFF
TRBJ2-7 | few | TRBV15 | CATSMGGSLGEQYF
TRBJ2-5 | many | TRBV12-3/TRBV12-4 | CASSSGTATEETQYF
TRBJ2-1 | few | TRBV15 | CATSRDLRGIEQFF
TRBJ2-7 | few | TRBV9 | CASRPPGTSGRYEQYF
TRBJ2-2 | . | TRBV9 | CASSDRVRNTGELFF
TRBJ2-7 | many | TRBV4-1 | CASSQVPPGSYEQYF
TRBJ2-3 | many | TRBV6-5 | CASSYRQGSTDTQYF
TRBJ2-1 | . | TRBV3-1 | CASSRDLGDNEQFF
TRBJ1-5 | many | TRBV3-1 | CASSQFNQPQHF
TRBJ2-3 | many | TRBV5-4 | CASSVQGLGRTDTQYF
TRBJ2-3 | many | TRBV20-1 | CSAILSGTSTDTQYF
TRBJ1-1 | many | TRBV5-1 | CASSFRDRVVNTEAFF
TRBJ2-7 | many | TRBV24-1 | CATSRQVLPYEQYF
TRBJ1-1 | many | TRBV5-1 | CASSLASGTEAFF